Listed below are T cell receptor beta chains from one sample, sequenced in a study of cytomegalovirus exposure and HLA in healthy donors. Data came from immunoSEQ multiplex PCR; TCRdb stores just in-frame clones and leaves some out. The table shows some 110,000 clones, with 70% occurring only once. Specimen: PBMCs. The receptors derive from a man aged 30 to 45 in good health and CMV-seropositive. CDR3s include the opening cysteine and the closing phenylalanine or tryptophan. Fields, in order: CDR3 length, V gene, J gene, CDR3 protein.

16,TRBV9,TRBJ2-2,CASSVRWDRGTGELFF
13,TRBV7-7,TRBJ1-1,CASSRGLTTEAFF
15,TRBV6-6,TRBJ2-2,CASTSPSGHPGELFF
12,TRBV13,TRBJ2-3,CASSLYTDTQYF
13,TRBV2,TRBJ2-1,CASGAFRDNEQFF
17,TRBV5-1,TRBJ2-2,CASSLRLGLMNTGELFF
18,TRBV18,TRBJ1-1,CASSPTEGAGSKGTEAFF
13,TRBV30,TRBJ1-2,CAWRPQGYYGYTF
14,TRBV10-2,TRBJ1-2,CASSSTGSNYGYTF
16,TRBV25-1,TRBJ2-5,CASSRGTGRRLETQYF
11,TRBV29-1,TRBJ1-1,CSVPTGSEAFF
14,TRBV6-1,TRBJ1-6,CASSRTDYNSPLHF
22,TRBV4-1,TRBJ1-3,CASSQDRSFRTGTRRSGNTIYF
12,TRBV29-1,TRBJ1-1,CSVGHPNTEAFF
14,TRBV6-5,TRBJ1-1,CASTPRRGNTEAFF
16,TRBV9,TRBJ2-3,CASSLRQGTSTDTQYF
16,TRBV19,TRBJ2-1,CASSIGTGQGYNEQFF
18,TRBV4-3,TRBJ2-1,CASSQGLAGTVSYNEQFF
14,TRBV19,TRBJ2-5,CASSILTEQETQYF